The clone carrying this T cell receptor beta chain has a single count. Its antigen is still unknown. This specimen belongs to a study of cytomegalovirus exposure and HLA in healthy donors. Background on the study: Earlier sequencing of 150 million to 200 million T cells yielded 100 million to 140 million unique TCR beta sequences.

Every donor was a healthy person donating bone marrow. V was pared by 1 base and J by 3 bases, with 17 bases of the junction left unmatched. Germline loops: CDR1 LGHNT, CDR2 FRNRAP. The CDR3 is 19 amino acids. PCR used 60 Vbeta primers and 13 Jbeta primers. Some clones are missing from TCRdb's copy, which holds only in-frame ones; the method was immunoSEQ multiplex PCR. The sample lists 100,000 to 150,000 clones, about 80% occurring once. Findings and caveats of the study: High sensitivity and specificity were reportedly achieved when the classifier diagnosed cytomegalovirus status. Prediction of most subjects' HLA-A and HLA-B alleles by TCR beta sequences was reportedly accurate.

The sequence came from a human donor in good health. The sample was PBMCs. The V call is TRBV12-5, the J call TRBJ1-2, with TRBD1 matching over 7 bases. CDR3 sequence: CASGLAIGQVIIPDYGYTF. The CDR3 DNA reads TGTGCTAGTGGTTTGGCAATCGGACAGGTGATAATTCCAGACTATGGCTACACCTTC.